This T cell receptor (beta chain) comes out of a study of blood T cells in healthy people across ages. Primers used in a second PCR of roughly 6 to 11 cycles were a sample-barcoded 5' primer and a J-beta primer mix. All samples gave at least 3 million CDR3-containing paired-end reads. TCRdb itself ran the 5' RACE reads through MiXCR, one entry per CDR3 protein. The data contain 1.5 million to 2 million distinct CDR3 sequences, about 50% of them singletons. This clonotype has more than one count but fewer than ten. As yet, its antigen is unknown. For every donor, a draw yielded roughly 9.3 milliliters of peripheral blood. Findings and limits, study-wide: The lack of PBMC sorting stopped any conclusive naive versus antigen-experienced comparison.

J was trimmed by 3 bases and V by 4 bases; bases with no gene match: 5. The CDR3 runs 15 residues. Germline assignment: CDR1 SGHRS and CDR2 YFSETQ. Input material: blood. The chain joins TRBV5-1 to TRBJ2-5; TRBD2 matches 11 bases. The receptor was isolated from a woman between 40 and 55 years old in good health. CDR3 sequence (DNA): TGCGCCAGCAGCATACAGACTAGCGGGAAAGAGACCCAGTACTTC. Translation: CASSIQTSGKETQYF.